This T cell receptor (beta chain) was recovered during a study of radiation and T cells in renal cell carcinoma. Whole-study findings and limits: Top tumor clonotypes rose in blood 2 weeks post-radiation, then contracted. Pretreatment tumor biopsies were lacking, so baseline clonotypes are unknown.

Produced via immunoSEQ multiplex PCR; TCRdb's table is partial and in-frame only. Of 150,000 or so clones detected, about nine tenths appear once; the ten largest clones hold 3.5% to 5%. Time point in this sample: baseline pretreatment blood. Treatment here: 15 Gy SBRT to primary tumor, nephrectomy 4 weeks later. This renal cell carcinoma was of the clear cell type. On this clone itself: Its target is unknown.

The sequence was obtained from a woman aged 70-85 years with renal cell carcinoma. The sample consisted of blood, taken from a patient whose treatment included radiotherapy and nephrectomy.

CDR3: CASSSDRNTEAFF. The CDR3 DNA follows: TGTGCCAGCAGCTCAGACAGGAACACTGAAGCTTTCTTT. The V call is TRBV7-3, the J call TRBJ1-1; weak D call: TRBD1 (5 bases). V was pared by 4 bases and J by 1 base, with 7 bases between. The germline V gene encodes CDR1 SGHTA and CDR2 FQGTGA. This CDR3 has 13 amino acids.